The 18 T cell receptor beta chains given below trace back to one sample, sequenced in a study of cytomegalovirus exposure and HLA in healthy donors (TCRdb year 2017). Receptors were amplified or captured by the immunoSEQ multiplex PCR assay. The multiplex PCR relied on a mix of 60 forward primers for TCR Vbeta segments and 13 reverse primers for TCR Jbeta segments. The source is immuneACCESS, and TCRdb retained only in-frame sequences with V and J called. Part of the clones is not carried over; for the studies checked, unresolved V genes explain less than half of this, and the remainder is unexplained. The sample table lists about 130,000 clones, approximately 86% of them with a count of one. The ten largest clones capture approximately 1.7% of the sample. Sequenced input: PBMCs. Receptor source: a boy between 10 and 17 years old in good health and CMV-seronegative.

This chain uses TRBV9 with TRBJ2-1; TRBD2 aligns across 9 bases. With 4 bases clipped from V and 5 bases from J, the junction kept 19 bases outside the gene matches. From germline, CDR1 is SGDLS and CDR2 YYNGEE. The CDR3 length is 19 residues. As DNA, the CDR3 is TGTGCCAGCAGCCCCCGGACGGTCCTAGCGGGGCCCTTGAACAATGAGCAGTTCTTC. It is translated as CASSPRTVLAGPLNNEQFF.

The V gene is TRBV29-1, the J gene TRBJ2-1; D is possibly TRBD2 (6 bases). The CDR3 covers 13 residues. CDR1 is SQVTM, CDR2 ANQGSEA, per germline. In DNA form, the CDR3 reads TGCACCACGGCCACTAGCTTTGACGGTGAGCAGTTCTTC. This gives the protein CTTATSFDGEQFF.

This clone was observed a single time. The chain joins TRBV14 to TRBJ2-7, with a tentative D call TRBD1 (6 bases). This CDR3 has 16 residues. CDR1 and CDR2 (germline): SGHDN, FVKESK. The ends were cut back, 0 bases at V and 5 bases at J, with 17 bases in the middle. The CDR3 DNA reads as TGTGCCAGCAGCCAAGATAGAACAGGGTTTGACAACGAGCAGTACTTC. It codes for CASSQDRTGFDNEQYF.

The gene calls are TRBV6-6 and TRBJ2-7, with a possible D match to TRBD1 (5 bases). The germline V and J ends were trimmed by 8 bases and 3 bases, with 11 bases remaining between them. Germline V gene data show CDR1 as MNHNY and CDR2 as SVGAGI (reference sequence). This CDR3 is built from 12 residues. CDR3: CASSTDSYEQYF. The CDR3 DNA is TGTGCCAGCTCGACCGACAGCTACGAGCAGTACTTC.

This chain links TRBV7-2 with TRBJ1-2; unclear D gene. The length of the CDR3 is 13 residues. CDR1 SGHTA and CDR2 FQGNSA come from the germline V gene. Deletions cut 5 bases from V and 5 bases from J, with 12 bases between. CDR3 amino acids: CASSNSLAYGYTF. The CDR3 region has the DNA TGTGCCAGCAGCAACAGCCTTGCGTATGGCTACACCTTC.

In its sample, this clone was seen once. This chain links TRBV18 with TRBJ2-3; 10 bases map to TRBD2. The CDR3 spans 15 residues. CDR1 KGHSH and CDR2 LQKENI come from the germline V gene. V dropped 4 bases and J dropped 2; count of bases not matched to a gene: 3. The CDR3 sequence: CASSLGLAVTDTQYF. The CDR3 DNA sequence: TGTGCCAGCTCACTAGGACTAGCGGTCACAGATACGCAGTATTTT.

The rearrangement uses TRBV9 and TRBJ2-3, with D maybe TRBD1 (7 bases). Germline CDR1 reads SGDLS; CDR2 reads YYNGEE. The CDR3 spans 15 residues. Trimming removed 0 bases at V and 4 bases at J, with 12 bases between. CDR3 region: CASSVARGVSDTQYF. The CDR3 DNA is TGTGCCAGCAGCGTAGCCAGGGGGGTGTCAGATACGCAGTATTTT.

The J gene is TRBJ2-5, the V gene TRBV6-6; 7 bases align to TRBD1. The DNA end is a closer match to TRBJ2-7, so the J assignment may be wrong. The CDR3 is made up of 14 amino acids. In germline, CDR1 is MNHNY, CDR2 SVGAGI (reference sequence). The CDR3, as DNA: TGTGCCAGCAGTCTCCGGGACAGATCCTACGAGCAGTACTTC. It encodes CASSLRDRSYEQYF.

The gene calls are TRBV2 and TRBJ1-6; D is unclear. With 7 bases removed from V and 6 bases from J, the gap between germline ends came to 7 bases. The CDR3 extends over 12 amino acids. Germline lookup yields CDR1 SNHLY and CDR2 FYNNEI. DNA for the CDR3: TGTGCCAGCATGAGGGTTAATTCACCCCTCCACTTT. Protein product: CASMRVNSPLHF.

The gene calls are TRBV9 and TRBJ2-7; TRBD2 is a possible D gene (6 bases). Germline V CDR1 and CDR2: SGDLS, YYNGEE. Trimming took 4 bases from V and 2 from J, leaving 13 bases between them. The CDR3 is 14 residues long. The CDR3 region has the DNA TGTGCCAGCAGCAGTGGGACTTACACCTACGAGCAGTACTTC. Translation gives CASSSGTYTYEQYF.

The chain links TRBV2 to TRBJ1-3; D gene ambiguous. V was trimmed by 2 bases and J by 2 bases, leaving 10 bases between them. The CDR3 is made up of 15 amino acids. The germline V gene encodes CDR1 SNHLY and CDR2 FYNNEI. The CDR3 loop is CASSEIRVTGNTIYF. The CDR3 region has the DNA TGTGCCAGCAGTGAAATTCGGGTTACTGGAAACACCATATATTTT.

Only a few counts were recorded for this clone. This chain's CDR3 is CATGLGSYEQYF. The CDR3 coding sequence is TGTGCCACGGGACTGGGCTCCTACGAGCAGTACTTC. The chain combines TRBV2 with TRBJ2-7, with D perhaps TRBD2 (6 bases). The V end lost 10 bases, the J end lost 0 bases, and 10 bases lay between the germline ends. Germline assignment: CDR1 SNHLY and CDR2 FYNNEI. The CDR3 length is 12 residues.

V usage is TRBV4-1 and J usage is TRBJ2-1; 10 bases fit TRBD2. Per the germline V gene, CDR1 is MGHRA and CDR2 is YSYEKL. V shed 1 base and J 5 bases; nucleotides not matched to a gene: 5. This CDR3 contains 16 residues. This chain's CDR3 is CASSQVSSGRNNEQFF. CDR3 in DNA: TGCGCCAGCAGCCAAGTTTCTAGCGGGAGAAACAATGAGCAGTTCTTC.

This chain uses TRBV5-1 with TRBJ2-7, with 14 bases matching TRBD2. Germline CDR1 and CDR2: SGHRS and YFSETQ. The ends lost 4 bases at V and 5 bases at J; junction bases unmatched: 5. The CDR3 runs 15 residues. The DNA for the CDR3 is TGCGCCAGCAGCGGGGGGACTAGCGGGAGTAACGAGCAGTACTTC. This encodes CASSGGTSGSNEQYF.

This sequence joins TRBV5-1 and TRBJ2-2; TRBD1 matches at 8 bases. Germline-derived CDR1 and CDR2 are SGHRS and YFSETQ. CDR3 size: 15 residues. J gave up 4 bases and V 5 bases, and 7 bases lay outside the gene matches. The CDR3 reads CASSPTGETTGELFF. In nucleotides, the CDR3 is TGCGCCAGCAGTCCGACAGGGGAGACCACCGGGGAGCTGTTTTTT.

This clone was recorded a few times. V gene TRBV4-1 combines with J gene TRBJ1-5, with D possibly being TRBD1 (6 bases). Per germline, CDR1 MGHRA and CDR2 YSYEKL. The CDR3 has 16 residues. Trimming removed 5 bases at V and 2 bases at J, with 16 bases between. CDR3 loop: CASSERGQPGNQPQHF. The CDR3 nucleotides read TGCGCCAGCAGCGAAAGGGGACAACCAGGCAATCAGCCCCAGCATTTT.

This sequence joins TRBV5-4 and TRBJ2-5; 9 bases fit TRBD1. V gave up 4 bases and J gave up 0 bases; unmatched junction bases: 4. Per germline, CDR1 SGHNT and CDR2 YYREEE (reference sequence). The CDR3 loop spans 15 amino acids. The CDR3 DNA reads as TGTGCCAGCAGCCTCGGGACAGGGCACCAAGAGACCCAGTACTTC. It translates to CASSLGTGHQETQYF.

The rearrangement joins TRBV5-4 to TRBJ2-2; 10 positions match TRBD2. The trim removed 2 bases at V and 7 bases at J, leaving 8 bases unmatched. From germline, CDR1 is SGHNT and CDR2 YYREEE (reference sequence). The CDR3 totals 16 residues. This chain's CDR3 is CASSLEAGGLGGELFF. CDR3 nucleotides: TGTGCCAGCAGCTTAGAAGCGGGGGGGCTTGGCGGGGAGCTGTTTTTT.